Described below is a single TCR beta chain sequence and its context. Original processing notes: It was from reference gene primer amplification that nucleated cell counts were estimated. This table comes from immunoSEQ multiplex PCR, and its TCRdb copy is limited to in-frame clones, with some not included. That table supplies the V and J calls and clone size; D and trimming were determined from the DNA. Counted here are about 150,000 clones, 80% to 90% occurring once; the ten biggest clones make up around 4.5%. The record originates from a study of blood T cell repertoires in COVID-19. Participants were aged about 18 to 100 years, lived in roughly 23 US areas, and enrolled virtually. Participants' reported clinical history set cohort assignment. Cohort 3 donors were reported recovered after two negative PCRs, clearance, or symptom resolution. The clonotype was recovered from a man aged 50 to 60 who had recovered from COVID-19. The sample taken for sequencing was PBMCs or T cells enriched from blood (not recorded which).

This CDR3 is CASSPGTVTGELFF. The CDR3 DNA sequence: TGTGCCAGCTCACCAGGGACAGTCACCGGGGAGCTGTTTTTT. The V and J genes are TRBV18 and TRBJ2-2, with 7 bases aligning to TRBD1. The V gene's germline CDR1 is KGHSH and CDR2 LQKENI. Unmatched junction bases numbered 1, after V lost 2 bases and J lost 4 bases. The CDR3 totals 14 residues. Drawing the rest from reference TRBV18 and TRBJ2-2, the complete variable domain is NAGVMQNPRHLVRRRGQEARLRCSPMKGHSHVYWYRQLPEEGLKFMVYLQKENIIDESGMPKERFSAEFPKEGPSILRIQQVVRGDSAAYFCASSPGTVTGELFFGEGSRLTVL.